The source of this T cell receptor beta chain is a study of T-cell memory formation after mild COVID-19. This clonotype was recorded a few times. V was clipped by 5 bases and J by 4 bases, with 15 bases between them. Per the germline V gene, CDR1 is DFQATT and CDR2 is SNEGSKA (reference sequence). CDR3 length equals 14 residues. TCRdb fed the 5' RACE reads into MiXCR, producing one record per CDR3 protein. This sample has around 340,000 distinct CDR3 sequences, with 10% to 15% found just once. This sequence originates from a man between 18 and 29 years old who had mild COVID-19 (a few samples of this study predate the infection). Cell type and time point are not known. This chain connects TRBV20-1 to TRBJ2-1, with D tentatively TRBD1 (5 bases). Sequences were obtained from PBMCs or a T cell subset sorted from them (not recorded which). In DNA form, the CDR3 reads TGCAGTGCTCCCCAGGGTGGCCATTACAATGAGCAGTTCTTC. Amino acid sequence: CSAPQGGHYNEQFF.